These 10 T cell receptor beta chains originate from one sample sequenced in a study of cytomegalovirus exposure and HLA in healthy donors. Both 60 Vbeta primers and 13 Jbeta primers went into the PCR. The data were produced by immunoSEQ multiplex PCR, yet TCRdb's version contains in-frame clones alone and is incomplete. Here the sample spans more than 95,000 clones, roughly 79% being singletons. Sequenced sample: PBMCs. The receptors shown here come from a man in his forties in good health and CMV-seronegative.

This clone was seen a single time. The CDR3 nucleotides are TGTGGGTCCGGAGAAGGGGGCGAGCAGTACTTC. As protein: CGSGEGGEQYF. V is TRBV19 and J is TRBJ2-7; tentative D call: TRBD1 (6 bases). In germline, CDR1 is LNHDA, CDR2 SQIVND (reference sequence). CDR3 length: 11 amino acids.

The chain combines TRBV19 with TRBJ2-2; D perhaps matches TRBD1 (5 bases). CDR1 LNHDA and CDR2 SQIVND come from the germline V gene (reference sequence). The CDR3 contains 16 residues. Trimming removed 3 bases from V and 3 bases from J, with 14 bases in between. This CDR3 is CASSIPDRRYTGELFF. Written as DNA, the CDR3 is TGTGCCAGTAGTATCCCCGACAGACGCTACACCGGGGAGCTGTTTTTT. Based on the CDR3 plus reference TRBV19 and TRBJ2-2, the full variable domain is DGGITQSPKYLFRKEGQNVTLSCEQNLNHDAMYWYRQDPGQGLRLIYYSQIVNDFQKGDIAEGYSVSREKKESFPLTVTSAQKNPTAFYLCASSIPDRRYTGELFFGEGSRLTVL.

The chain employs TRBV5-1 and TRBJ1-1; 8 bases are a match to TRBD1. The CDR3 loop spans 12 amino acids. Germline assignment: CDR1 SGHRS and CDR2 YFSETQ. With V trimmed by 3 bases and J by 8 bases, 3 bases remained unmatched. The CDR3 sequence: CASSYGQGEAFF. Here the CDR3 DNA reads TGCGCCAGCAGCTACGGACAGGGAGAAGCTTTCTTT. The variable domain in full, with the rest retrieved from reference TRBV5-1 and TRBJ1-1, is KAGVTQTPRYLIKTRGQQVTLSCSPISGHRSVSWYQQTPGQGLQFLFEYFSETQRNKGNFPGRFSGRQFSNSRSEMNVSTLELGDSALYLCASSYGQGEAFFGQGTRLTVV.

CDR3: CASSQTWTATYEQYF. CDR3 nucleotides: TGCGCCAGCAGCCAAACATGGACAGCTACCTACGAGCAGTACTTC. The rearrangement uses TRBV4-1 and TRBJ2-7; weak D call: TRBD1 (6 bases). V lost 2 bases to trimming and J lost 2 bases, with 13 bases between them. Germline values: CDR1 MGHRA, CDR2 YSYEKL. CDR3 size: 15 residues.

The gene calls are TRBV7-9 and TRBJ2-5; tentatively, D is TRBD2 (5 bases). The CDR3 runs to 13 residues. Germline V gives CDR1 SEHNR, CDR2 FQNEAQ (reference sequence). The ends were cut back, 5 bases at V and 4 bases at J, with 11 bases in the middle. In DNA, the CDR3 is TGTGCCAGCAGCGATAGGAGGCGAGAGACCCAGTACTTC. The encoded protein is CASSDRRRETQYF.

The V call is TRBV11-3, the J call TRBJ1-1, with D uncertain. Germline CDR1 SGHNT, CDR2 YENEEA. V lost 1 base to trimming and J lost 2 bases, with 11 bases between them. This CDR3 is built from 15 residues. The CDR3 loop is CASSLGGTANTEAFF. The CDR3 DNA sequence: TGTGCCAGCAGCTTAGGTGGCACCGCTAACACTGAAGCTTTCTTT.

This chain uses TRBV6-5 with TRBJ1-5; 8 bases align to TRBD1. V shed 5 bases, J shed 0 bases, and the junction held 3 bases outside the gene matches. CDR3 length: 15 amino acids. CDR1 is MNHEY and CDR2 is SVGAGI in the germline V gene. CDR3 bases: TGTGCCAGCAGTCCGGACAGGGCTAGCAATCAGCCCCAGCATTTT. Its protein product is CASSPDRASNQPQHF.

Comment on this clone: One end of the junction does not line up with germline, which may come from a read error. V gene TRBV6-1 combines with J gene TRBJ2-2, with a weak D call TRBD1 (7 bases). Germline lookup yields CDR1 MNHNS and CDR2 SASEGT. The CDR3 is 16 residues long. The chain's CDR3 is CASSEWRGREHRGAVF. The CDR3 DNA sequence: TGTGCCAGCAGTGAATGGAGGGGGCGCGAACACCGGGGAGCTGTTTTT.

The chain links TRBV7-6 to TRBJ2-7; 11 positions agree with TRBD1. The CDR3 length is 14 residues. Trimming cost V 3 bases and J 3 bases; bases outside gene matches: 1. Germline V gene lookup returns CDR1 SGHVS and CDR2 FNYEAQ. CDR3 nucleotides: TGTGCCAGCAGCTTTGGGACAGGGGGCTACGAGCAGTACTTC. Protein: CASSFGTGGYEQYF. Full variable domain (rest looked up from reference TRBV7-6 and TRBJ2-7): GAGVSQSPRYKVTKRGQDVALRCDPISGHVSLYWYRQALGQGPEFLTYFNYEAQQDKSGLPNDRFSAERPEGSISTLTIQRTEQRDSAMYRCASSFGTGGYEQYFGPGTRLTVT.

The chain has TRBV5-1 and TRBJ1-1; D is ambiguous. Per germline, CDR1 SGHRS and CDR2 YFSETQ. This CDR3 spans 14 amino acids. The germline V and J ends were trimmed by 4 bases and 5 bases, with 15 bases remaining between them. The CDR3 here is CASSPIAGETEAFF. The DNA of the CDR3 is TGCGCCAGCAGCCCTATTGCCGGAGAGACTGAAGCTTTCTTT.